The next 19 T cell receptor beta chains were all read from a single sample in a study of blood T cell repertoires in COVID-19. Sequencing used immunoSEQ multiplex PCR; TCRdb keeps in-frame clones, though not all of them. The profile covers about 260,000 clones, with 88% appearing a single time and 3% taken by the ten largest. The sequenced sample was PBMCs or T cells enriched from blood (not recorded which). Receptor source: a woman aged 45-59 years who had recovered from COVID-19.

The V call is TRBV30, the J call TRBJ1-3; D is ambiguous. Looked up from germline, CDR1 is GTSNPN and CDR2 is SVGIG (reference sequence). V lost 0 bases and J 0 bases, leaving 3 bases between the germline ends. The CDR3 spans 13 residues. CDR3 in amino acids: CAWSVASGNTIYF. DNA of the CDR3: TGTGCCTGGAGTGTAGCCTCTGGAAACACCATATATTTT.

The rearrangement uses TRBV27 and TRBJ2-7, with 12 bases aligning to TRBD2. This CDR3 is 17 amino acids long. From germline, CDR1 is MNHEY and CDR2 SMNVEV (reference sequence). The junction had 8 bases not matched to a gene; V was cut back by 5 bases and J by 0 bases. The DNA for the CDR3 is TGTGCCAGCAGTCCACTCCTAGCGGGAGGGTCCTCCTACGAGCAGTACTTC. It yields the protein CASSPLLAGGSSYEQYF.

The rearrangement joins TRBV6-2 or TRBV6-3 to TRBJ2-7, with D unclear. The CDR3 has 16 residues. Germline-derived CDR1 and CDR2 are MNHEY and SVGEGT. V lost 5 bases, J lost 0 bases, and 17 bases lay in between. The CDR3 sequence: CASSDGFSPSSYEQYF. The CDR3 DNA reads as TGTGCCAGCAGTGACGGGTTTTCTCCTAGCTCCTACGAGCAGTACTTC.

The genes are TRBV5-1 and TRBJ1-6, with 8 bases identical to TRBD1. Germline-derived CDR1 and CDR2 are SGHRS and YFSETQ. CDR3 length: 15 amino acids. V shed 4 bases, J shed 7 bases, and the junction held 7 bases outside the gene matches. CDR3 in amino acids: CASSPRQGTNSPLHF. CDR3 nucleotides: TGCGCCAGCAGCCCGCGACAGGGGACAAATTCACCCCTCCACTTT.

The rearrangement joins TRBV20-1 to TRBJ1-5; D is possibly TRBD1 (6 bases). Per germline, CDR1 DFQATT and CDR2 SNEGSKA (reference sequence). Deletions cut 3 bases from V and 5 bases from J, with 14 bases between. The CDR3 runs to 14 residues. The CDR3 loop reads CSASIKPGDQPQHF. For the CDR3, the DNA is TGCAGTGCTAGTATTAAGCCAGGGGATCAGCCCCAGCATTTT.

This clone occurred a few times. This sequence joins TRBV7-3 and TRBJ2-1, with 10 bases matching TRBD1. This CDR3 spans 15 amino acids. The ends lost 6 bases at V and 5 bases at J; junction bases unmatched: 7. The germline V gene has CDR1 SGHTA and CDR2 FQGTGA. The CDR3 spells CASSKRTGGNNEQFF. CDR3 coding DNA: TGTGCCAGCAGTAAAAGGACAGGGGGGAACAATGAGCAGTTCTTC.

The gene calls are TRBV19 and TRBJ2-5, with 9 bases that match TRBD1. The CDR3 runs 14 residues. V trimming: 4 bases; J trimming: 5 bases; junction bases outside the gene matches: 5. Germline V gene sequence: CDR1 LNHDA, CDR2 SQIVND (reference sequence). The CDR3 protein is CASSRQGGMETQYF. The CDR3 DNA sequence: TGTGCCAGTAGTAGACAGGGGGGGATGGAGACCCAGTACTTC. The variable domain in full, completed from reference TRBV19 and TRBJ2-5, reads DGGITQSPKYLFRKEGQNVTLSCEQNLNHDAMYWYRQDPGQGLRLIYYSQIVNDFQKGDIAEGYSVSREKKESFPLTVTSAQKNPTAFYLCASSRQGGMETQYFGPGTRLLVL.

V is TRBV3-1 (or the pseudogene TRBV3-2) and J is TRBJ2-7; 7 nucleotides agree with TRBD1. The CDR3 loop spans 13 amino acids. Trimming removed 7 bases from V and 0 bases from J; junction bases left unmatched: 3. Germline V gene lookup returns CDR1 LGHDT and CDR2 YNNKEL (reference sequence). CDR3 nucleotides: TGTGCCAGCAAGGGACAGACCTCCTACGAGCAGTACTTC. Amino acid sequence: CASKGQTSYEQYF.

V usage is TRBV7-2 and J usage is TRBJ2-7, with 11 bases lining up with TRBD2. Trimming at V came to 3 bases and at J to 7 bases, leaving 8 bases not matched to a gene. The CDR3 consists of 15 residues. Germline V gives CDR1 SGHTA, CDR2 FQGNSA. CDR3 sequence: CASSLIAGGPREQYF. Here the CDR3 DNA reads TGTGCCAGCAGCTTGATAGCGGGAGGGCCGCGAGAGCAGTACTTC.

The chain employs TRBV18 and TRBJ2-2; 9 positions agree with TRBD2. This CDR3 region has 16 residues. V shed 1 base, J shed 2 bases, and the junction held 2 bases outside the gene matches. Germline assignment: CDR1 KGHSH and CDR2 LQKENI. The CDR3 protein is CASSPRLAGNTGELFF. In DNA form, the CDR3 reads TGTGCCAGCTCACCACGGCTAGCGGGAAACACCGGGGAGCTGTTTTTT.

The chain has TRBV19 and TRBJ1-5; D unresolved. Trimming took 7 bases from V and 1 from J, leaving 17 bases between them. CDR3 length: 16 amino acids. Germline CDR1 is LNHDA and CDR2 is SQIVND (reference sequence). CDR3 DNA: TGTGCCAGTACCCTCGGGAGGACGGCAAGCAATCAGCCCCAGCATTTT. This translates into CASTLGRTASNQPQHF.

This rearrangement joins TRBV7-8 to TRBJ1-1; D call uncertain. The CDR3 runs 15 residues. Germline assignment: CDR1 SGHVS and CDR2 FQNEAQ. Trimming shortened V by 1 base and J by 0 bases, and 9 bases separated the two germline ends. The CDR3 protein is CASSLGSRMNTEAFF. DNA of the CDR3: TGTGCCAGCAGCTTAGGGAGCCGCATGAACACTGAAGCTTTCTTT.

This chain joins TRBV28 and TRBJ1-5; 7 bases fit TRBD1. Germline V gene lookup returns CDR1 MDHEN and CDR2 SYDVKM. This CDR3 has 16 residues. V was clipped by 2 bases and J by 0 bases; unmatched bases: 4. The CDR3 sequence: CASSLRDRISNQPQHF. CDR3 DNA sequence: TGTGCCAGCAGTTTAAGGGACAGAATTAGCAATCAGCCCCAGCATTTT.

DNA for the CDR3: TGTGCCAGCAGCTTGAGGACAGGGGGCACCGGGGAGCTGTTTTTT. Translation gives CASSLRTGGTGELFF. The chain links TRBV11-2 to TRBJ2-2; 10 bases fit TRBD1. V shed 3 bases and J 4 bases; nucleotides not matched to a gene: 2. CDR1 SGHAT and CDR2 FQNNGV come from the germline V gene. The CDR3 length is 15 residues.

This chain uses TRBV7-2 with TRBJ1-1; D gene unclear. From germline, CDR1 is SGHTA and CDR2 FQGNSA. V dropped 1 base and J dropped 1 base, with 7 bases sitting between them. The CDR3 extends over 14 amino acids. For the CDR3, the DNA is TGTGCCAGCAGCTTAGTTTTCAGGAACACTGAAGCTTTCTTT. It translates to CASSLVFRNTEAFF.

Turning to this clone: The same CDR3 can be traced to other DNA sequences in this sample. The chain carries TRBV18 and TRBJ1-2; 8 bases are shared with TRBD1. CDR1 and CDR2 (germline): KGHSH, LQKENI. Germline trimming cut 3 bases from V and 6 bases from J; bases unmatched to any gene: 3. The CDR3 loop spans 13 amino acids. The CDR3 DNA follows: TGTGCCAGCTCACCCGTGGACAGGGATGGCTACACCTTC. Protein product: CASSPVDRDGYTF.

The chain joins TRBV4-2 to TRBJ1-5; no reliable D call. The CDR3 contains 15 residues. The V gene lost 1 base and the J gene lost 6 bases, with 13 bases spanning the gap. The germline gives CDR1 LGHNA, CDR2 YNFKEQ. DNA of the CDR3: TGTGCCAGCAGCCAAGGGTCCGGGATAAGTCAGCCCCAGCATTTT. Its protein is CASSQGSGISQPQHF.

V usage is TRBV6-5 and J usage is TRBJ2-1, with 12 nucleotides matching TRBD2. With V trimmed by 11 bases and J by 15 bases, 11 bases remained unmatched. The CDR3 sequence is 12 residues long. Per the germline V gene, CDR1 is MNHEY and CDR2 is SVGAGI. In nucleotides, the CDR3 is TGTGCCTGCGGACTAGCGGGACTTGAACGGTTCTTC. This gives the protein CACGLAGLERFF.

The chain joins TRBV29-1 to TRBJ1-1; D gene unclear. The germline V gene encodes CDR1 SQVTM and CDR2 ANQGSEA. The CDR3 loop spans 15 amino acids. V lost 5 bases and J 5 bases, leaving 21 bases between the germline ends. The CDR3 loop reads CSVRSLREGRTEAFF. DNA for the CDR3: TGCAGCGTTAGGTCTTTGAGGGAAGGGAGGACTGAAGCTTTCTTT.